This T cell receptor (beta chain) was profiled in a study of cytomegalovirus exposure and HLA in healthy donors. Across the study: In an early release, HLA-typed donors contributed tens of millions of unique TCR sequences.

This clone has only one observation. In the PCR, 60 Vbeta and 13 Jbeta primers were used. The table came from immunoSEQ multiplex PCR; TCRdb's copy has only in-frame clones and leaves some out. The sample has 80,000 to 100,000 clones, about three quarters seen once. The CDR3 has 15 residues. Germline CDR1 and CDR2: SGHVS and FNYEAQ. Unmatched junction bases numbered 7, after V lost 7 bases and J lost 6 bases. The sequencing sample was made of PBMCs. The sequence was obtained from a man aged 40-49 years in good health and CMV-seronegative. This chain joins TRBV7-6 and TRBJ1-6, with 9 bases lining up with TRBD1. The CDR3 loop reads CASTPGTGRNSPLHF. The CDR3 nucleotides are TGTGCCAGCACCCCCGGGACAGGGCGTAATTCACCCCTCCACTTT.